The clone carrying this TCR beta chain turned up a few times. PCR amplification relied on 60 Vbeta primers (plus 13 Jbeta primers). Assay: immunoSEQ multiplex PCR; the TCRdb copy retains only in-frame clones and omits some. The sample contains more than 130,000 clones, roughly 77% of which appear only once. CDR1 MNHEY and CDR2 SMNVEV come from the germline V gene (reference sequence). The CDR3 length is 15 residues. Trimming removed 0 bases at V and 5 bases at J, with 10 bases between. The sample is drawn from a study of cytomegalovirus exposure and HLA in healthy donors. The chain joins TRBV27 to TRBJ2-2; the D gene is possibly TRBD1 (5 bases). The sequenced material came from PBMCs. This sequence originates from a man under 40 in good health and CMV-seronegative. The CDR3 spells CASSLSQGWTGELFF. The DNA for the CDR3 is TGTGCCAGCAGTTTATCCCAGGGATGGACCGGGGAGCTGTTTTTT.